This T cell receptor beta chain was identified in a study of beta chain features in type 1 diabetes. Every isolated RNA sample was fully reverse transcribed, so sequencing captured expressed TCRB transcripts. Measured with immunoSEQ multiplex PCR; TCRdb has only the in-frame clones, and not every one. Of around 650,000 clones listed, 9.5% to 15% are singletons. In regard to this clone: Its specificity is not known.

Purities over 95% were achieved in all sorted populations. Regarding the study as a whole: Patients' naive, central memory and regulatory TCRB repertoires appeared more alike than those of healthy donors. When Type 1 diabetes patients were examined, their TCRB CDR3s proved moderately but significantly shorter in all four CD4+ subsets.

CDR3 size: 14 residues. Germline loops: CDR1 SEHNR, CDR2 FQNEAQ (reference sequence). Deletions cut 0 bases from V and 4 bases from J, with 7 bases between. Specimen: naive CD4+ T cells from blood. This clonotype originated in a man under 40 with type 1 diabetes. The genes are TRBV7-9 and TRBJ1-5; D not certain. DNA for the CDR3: TGTGCCAGCAGCTTAGCGCAAGGGAATCAGCCCCAGCATTTT. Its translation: CASSLAQGNQPQHF.